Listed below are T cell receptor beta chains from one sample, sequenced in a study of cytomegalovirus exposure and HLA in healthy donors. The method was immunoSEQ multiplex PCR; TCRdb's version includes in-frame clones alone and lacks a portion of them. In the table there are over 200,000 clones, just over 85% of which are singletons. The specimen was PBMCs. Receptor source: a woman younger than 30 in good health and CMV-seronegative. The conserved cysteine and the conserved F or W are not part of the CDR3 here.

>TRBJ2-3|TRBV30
AWRPGGVPQY
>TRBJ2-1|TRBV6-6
ASMASRGGEQF
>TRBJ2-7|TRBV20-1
SATRNEQY
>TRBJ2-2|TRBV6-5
ASSRLAGVTGELF
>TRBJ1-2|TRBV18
ASSPGVNYGYT
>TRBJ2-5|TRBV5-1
ASSWTGEPWETQY
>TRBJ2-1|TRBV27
ASGGNSYNEQF
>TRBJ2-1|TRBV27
ASSLWREAADEQF
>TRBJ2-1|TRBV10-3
ALGSSRDYNEQF
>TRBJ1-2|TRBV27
ASSPVDRNYGYT
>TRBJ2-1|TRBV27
ASRELTSGRSGEQF
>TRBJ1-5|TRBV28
ASTLGGSNQPQH
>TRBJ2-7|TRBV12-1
ASSFYFYEQY
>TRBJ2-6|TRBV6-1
ASSDRRGLGSGANVLT